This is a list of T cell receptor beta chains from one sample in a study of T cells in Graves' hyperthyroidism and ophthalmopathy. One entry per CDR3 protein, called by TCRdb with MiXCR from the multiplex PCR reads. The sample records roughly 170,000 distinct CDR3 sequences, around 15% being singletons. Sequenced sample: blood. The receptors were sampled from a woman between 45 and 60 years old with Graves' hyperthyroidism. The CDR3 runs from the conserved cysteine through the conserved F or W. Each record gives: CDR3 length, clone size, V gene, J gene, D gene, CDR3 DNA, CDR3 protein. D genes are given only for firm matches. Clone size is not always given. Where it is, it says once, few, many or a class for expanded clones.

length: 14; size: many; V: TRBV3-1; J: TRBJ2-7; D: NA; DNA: TGTGCCAGCAGGGGCGGACAGCGAGGGTACGAGCAGTACTTC; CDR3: CASRGGQRGYEQYF
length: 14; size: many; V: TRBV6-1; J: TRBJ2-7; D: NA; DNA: TGTGCCTCTCGTATACGGCTAAGCTCCTACGAGCAGTACTTC; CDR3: CASRIRLSSYEQYF
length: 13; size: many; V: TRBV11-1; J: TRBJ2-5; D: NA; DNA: TGTGCCAGCAGCTTGGGATATCAAGAGACCCAGTACTTC; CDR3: CASSLGYQETQYF
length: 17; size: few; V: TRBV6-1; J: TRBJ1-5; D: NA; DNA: TGTGCCAGCAGTGAAAAATCCAACAGGAGCCCCAATCAGCCCCAGCATTTT; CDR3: CASSEKSNRSPNQPQHF
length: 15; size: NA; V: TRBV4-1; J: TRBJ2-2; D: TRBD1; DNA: TGCGCCAGCAGCCAAATACAGGGGGCAGGCGGGGAGCTGTTTTTT; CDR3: CASSQIQGAGGELFF
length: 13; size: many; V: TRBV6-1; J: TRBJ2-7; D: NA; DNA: TGTGCCAGCAGAGGAACACAGTGGTACGAGCAGTACTTC; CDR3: CASRGTQWYEQYF
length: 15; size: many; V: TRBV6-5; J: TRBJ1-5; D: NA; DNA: TGTGCCAGCAGTTACTCGGGGCAGTTAGGGCAGCCCCAGCATTTT; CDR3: CASSYSGQLGQPQHF
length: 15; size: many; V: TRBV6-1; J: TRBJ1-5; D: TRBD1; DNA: TGTGCCAGCAGCCGACGACAGGGCTTTCATCAGCCCCAGCATTTT; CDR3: CASSRRQGFHQPQHF
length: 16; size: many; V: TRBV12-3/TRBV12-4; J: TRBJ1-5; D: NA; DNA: TGTGCCAGCAGTCCAGAGAGGGGGAAAAGCAATCAGCCCCAGCATTTT; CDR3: CASSPERGKSNQPQHF
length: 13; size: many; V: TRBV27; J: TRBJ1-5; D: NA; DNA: TGTGCCAGCAGTCCCGACAGCGGTCAGCCCCAGCATTTT; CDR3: CASSPDSGQPQHF
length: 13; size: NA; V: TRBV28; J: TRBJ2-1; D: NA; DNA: TGTGCCAGCAGTCCCAACTACAGGGATGAGCAGTTCTTC; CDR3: CASSPNYRDEQFF
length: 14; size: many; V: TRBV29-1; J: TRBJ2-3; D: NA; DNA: TGCAGCGTCCTCCAGGAACTTTTTCTCGATACGCAGTATTTT; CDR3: CSVLQELFLDTQYF
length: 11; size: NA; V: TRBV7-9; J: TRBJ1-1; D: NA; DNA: TGTGCCAGCAGCCACTCAGGTGACGCTTTCTTT; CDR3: CASSHSGDAFF
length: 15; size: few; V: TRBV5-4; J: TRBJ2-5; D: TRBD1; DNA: TGTGCCAGCAGCCCAGAGGGGGCAGTCGTGGAGACCCAGTACTTC; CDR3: CASSPEGAVVETQYF
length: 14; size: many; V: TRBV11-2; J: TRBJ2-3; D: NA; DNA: TGTGCCAGCAGCTTAGCCCTCGGGACAGATACGCAGTATTTT; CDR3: CASSLALGTDTQYF
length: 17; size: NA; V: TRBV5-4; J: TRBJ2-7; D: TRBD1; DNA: TGTGCCAGCAGCTTGGGGACAGGGGGCCTTTCCTCCTACGAGCAGTACTTC; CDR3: CASSLGTGGLSSYEQYF
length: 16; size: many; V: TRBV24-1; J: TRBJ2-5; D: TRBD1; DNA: TGTGCCACCAGTGATGGAGCCGGGACAGGGTATGAGACCCAGTACTTC; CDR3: CATSDGAGTGYETQYF
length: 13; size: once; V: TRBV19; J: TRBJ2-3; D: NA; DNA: TGTGCCAGTAGGGACACTACCACAGATACGCAGTATTTT; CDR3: CASRDTTTDTQYF
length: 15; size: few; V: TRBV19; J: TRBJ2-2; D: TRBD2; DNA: TGTGCCAGTAGAAGGACTAGACCGAACACCGGGGAGCTGTTTTTT; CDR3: CASRRTRPNTGELFF
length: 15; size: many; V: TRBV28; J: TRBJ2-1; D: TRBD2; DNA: TGTGCCAGCAGTTTTGCAAGCGGGAGGTCAAATGAGCAGTTCTTC; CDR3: CASSFASGRSNEQFF
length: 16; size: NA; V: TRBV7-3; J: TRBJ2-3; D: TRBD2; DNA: TGTGCCGGCAGCCCTTCTAGCGGGGGCGGGAGTAATACGCAGTATTTT; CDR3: CAGSPSSGGGSNTQYF
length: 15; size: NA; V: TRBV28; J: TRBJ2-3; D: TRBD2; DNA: TGTGCCAGCAGTCCAGGACTAGCGGGAGCAGATACGCAGTATTTC; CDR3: CASSPGLAGADTQYF
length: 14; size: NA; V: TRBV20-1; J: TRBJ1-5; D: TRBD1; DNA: TGCAGTGGACGCGGACAGGGTAAGGGTCAGCCCCAGCATTTT; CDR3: CSGRGQGKGQPQHF
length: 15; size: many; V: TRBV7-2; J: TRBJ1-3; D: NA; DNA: TGTGCCAGCAGCTTACCATCCAGGCCTGGAAACACCATATATTTT; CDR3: CASSLPSRPGNTIYF
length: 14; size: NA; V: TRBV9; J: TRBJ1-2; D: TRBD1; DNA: TGTGCCAGCAGCGAGGCAGGGGGCCTGGGTGGCTACACCTTC; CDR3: CASSEAGGLGGYTF
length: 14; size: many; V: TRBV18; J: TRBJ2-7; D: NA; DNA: TGTGCCAGCTCAGACAGCGTGCGACCCTACGAGCAGTACTTC; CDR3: CASSDSVRPYEQYF
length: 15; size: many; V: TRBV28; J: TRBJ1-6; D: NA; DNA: TGTGCCAGCTCTCTCCAGACTTCCTATAATTCACCCCTCCACTTT; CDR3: CASSLQTSYNSPLHF
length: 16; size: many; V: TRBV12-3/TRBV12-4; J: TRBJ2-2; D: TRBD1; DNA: TGTGCCAGCAGTTCCCCACAGGGGGCGAACACCGGGGAGCTGTTTTTT; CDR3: CASSSPQGANTGELFF
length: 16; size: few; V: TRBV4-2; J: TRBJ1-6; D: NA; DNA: TGTGCCAGCAGCCAAGCTTCGGGGCAGGCCGGTTCACCCCTCCACTTT; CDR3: CASSQASGQAGSPLHF
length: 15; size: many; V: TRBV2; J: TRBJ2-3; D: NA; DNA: TGTGCCAGCAGTGAGAAAGGCCCGAGCACAGATACGCAGTATTTT; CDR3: CASSEKGPSTDTQYF
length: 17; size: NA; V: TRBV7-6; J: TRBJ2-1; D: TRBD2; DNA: TGTGCCAGCAGCGCCGGACTAGCGGGAGGGTGGAGGGATGAGCAGTTCTTC; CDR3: CASSAGLAGGWRDEQFF
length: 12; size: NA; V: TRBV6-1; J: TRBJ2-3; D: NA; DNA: TGTGCCAGCAGGACTAGAACGAGTACGCAGTATTTT; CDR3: CASRTRTSTQYF
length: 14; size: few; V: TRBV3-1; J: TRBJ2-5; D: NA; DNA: TGTGCCAGCAGCCAAGGAGTGGGCAAGGAGACCCAGTACTTC; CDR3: CASSQGVGKETQYF
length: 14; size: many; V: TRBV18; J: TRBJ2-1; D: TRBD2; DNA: TGTGCCAGCTCACGATCTCTAGCGGAAAATGAGCAGTTCTTC; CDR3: CASSRSLAENEQFF
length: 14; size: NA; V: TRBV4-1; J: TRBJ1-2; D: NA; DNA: TGCGCCAGCAGCCCAAGCGGGAGGGGCCGGGGCTACACCTTC; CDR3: CASSPSGRGRGYTF
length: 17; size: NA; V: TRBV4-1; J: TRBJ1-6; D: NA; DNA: TGCGCCAGCAGCCAGGGACCCGAGAGGCCCTATAATTCACCCCTCCACTTT; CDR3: CASSQGPERPYNSPLHF
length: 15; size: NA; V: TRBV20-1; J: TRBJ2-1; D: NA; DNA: TGCAGTGCTAGGGGGCGGGGCCGCTCCTACAATGAGCAGTTCTTC; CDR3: CSARGRGRSYNEQFF
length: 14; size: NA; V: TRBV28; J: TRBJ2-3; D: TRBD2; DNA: TGTGCCAGCAGTCCGCTAGCGGGAGGAGATACGCAGTATTTT; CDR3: CASSPLAGGDTQYF
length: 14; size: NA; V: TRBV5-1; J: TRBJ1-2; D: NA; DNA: TGCGCCAGCAGCTTGGAGGAGGGGGTGGATGGCTACACCTTC; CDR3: CASSLEEGVDGYTF
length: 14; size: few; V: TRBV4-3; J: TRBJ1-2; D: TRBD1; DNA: TGCGCCAGCAGCCAAGATCAAGGGGGCCTTGGCTACACCTTC; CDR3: CASSQDQGGLGYTF
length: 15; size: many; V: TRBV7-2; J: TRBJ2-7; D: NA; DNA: TGTGCCAGCAGCTATAGGGGGGCCGGGTCCTACGAGCAGTACTTC; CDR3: CASSYRGAGSYEQYF
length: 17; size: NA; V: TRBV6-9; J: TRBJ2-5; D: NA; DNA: TGTGCCAGCAGTTATGTGTGCAGCGGGTCGGGCCAAGAGACCCAGTACTTC; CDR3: CASSYVCSGSGQETQYF
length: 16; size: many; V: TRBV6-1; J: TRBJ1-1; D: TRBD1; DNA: TGTGCCAGCTACTCCGGGACAGGGTTTTTGAACACTGAAGCTTTCTTT; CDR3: CASYSGTGFLNTEAFF
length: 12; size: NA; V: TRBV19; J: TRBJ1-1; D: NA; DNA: TGTGCCAGTAGTATCGGGACGGCTGAAGCTTTCTTT; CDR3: CASSIGTAEAFF
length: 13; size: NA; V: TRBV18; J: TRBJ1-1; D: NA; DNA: TGTGCCAGCTCACCAAGGAGGGGGACTGAAGCTTTCTTT; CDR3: CASSPRRGTEAFF
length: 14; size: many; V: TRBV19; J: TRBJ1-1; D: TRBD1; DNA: TGTGCCAGTAGCCAAGGGGACAGTTACACTGAAGCTTTCTTT; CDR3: CASSQGDSYTEAFF
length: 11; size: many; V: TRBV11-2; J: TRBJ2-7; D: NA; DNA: TGTGCCAGCAGCGCCCGGGGCGAGCAGTACTTC; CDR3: CASSARGEQYF
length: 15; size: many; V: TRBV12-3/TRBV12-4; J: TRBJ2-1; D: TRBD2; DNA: TGTGCCAGCAGACCCGGGACTAGCATTCTTAATGAGCAGTTCTTC; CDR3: CASRPGTSILNEQFF
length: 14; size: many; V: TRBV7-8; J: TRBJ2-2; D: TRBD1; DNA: TGTGCCAGCAGCTCCGACAGGGGGGGGGAGGTGCTGTTTTTT; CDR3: CASSSDRGGEVLFF
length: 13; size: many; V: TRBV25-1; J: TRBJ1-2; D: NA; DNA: TGTGCCAGCACGGCAAATACTAACTATGGCTACACCTTC; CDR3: CASTANTNYGYTF
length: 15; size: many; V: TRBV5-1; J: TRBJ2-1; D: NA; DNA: TGCGCCAGCAGCTTGGGACTAGGGTCGGGGAATGAGCAGTTCTTC; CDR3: CASSLGLGSGNEQFF
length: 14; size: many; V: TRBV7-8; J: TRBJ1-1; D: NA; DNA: TGTGCCAGCAGATCCGGCAGGGTGACCACTGAAGCTTTCTTT; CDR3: CASRSGRVTTEAFF
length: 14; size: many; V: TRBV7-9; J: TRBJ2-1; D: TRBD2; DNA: TGTGCCAGCACCCCTTGGGGGGGGTACAATGAGCAGTTCTTC; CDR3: CASTPWGGYNEQFF
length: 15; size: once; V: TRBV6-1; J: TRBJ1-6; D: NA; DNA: TGTGCCAGCAGAACCGGCGGAACTCATAATTCACCCCTCCACTTT; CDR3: CASRTGGTHNSPLHF
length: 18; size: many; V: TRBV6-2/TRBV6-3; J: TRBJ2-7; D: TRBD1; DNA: TGTGCCAGCAGTTACAACGTTGCGGGACAGGGATGGGTCGACGAGCAGTACTTC; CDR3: CASSYNVAGQGWVDEQYF
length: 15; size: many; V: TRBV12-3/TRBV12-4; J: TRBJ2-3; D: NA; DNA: TGTGCCAGCAGTTCCCCGGAGGGGCGGACAGATACGCAGTATTTT; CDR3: CASSSPEGRTDTQYF
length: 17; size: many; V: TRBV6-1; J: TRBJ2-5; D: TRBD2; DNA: TGTGCCAGCAGTTTCGGGACTAGCGGGGGGGAACAAGAGACCCAGTACTTC; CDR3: CASSFGTSGGEQETQYF
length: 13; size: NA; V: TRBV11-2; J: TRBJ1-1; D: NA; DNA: TGTGCCAGCACCCTAATGGGGGGGGCTGAAGCTTTCTTT; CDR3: CASTLMGGAEAFF
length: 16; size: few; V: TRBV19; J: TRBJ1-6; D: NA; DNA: TGTGCCAGTAGTATAGATCTGGTGACAGGAGATTCACCCCTCCACTTT; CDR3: CASSIDLVTGDSPLHF
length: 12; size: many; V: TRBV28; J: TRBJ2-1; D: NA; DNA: TGTGCCTCCCGAGGACCTAACAATGAGCAGTTCTTC; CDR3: CASRGPNNEQFF